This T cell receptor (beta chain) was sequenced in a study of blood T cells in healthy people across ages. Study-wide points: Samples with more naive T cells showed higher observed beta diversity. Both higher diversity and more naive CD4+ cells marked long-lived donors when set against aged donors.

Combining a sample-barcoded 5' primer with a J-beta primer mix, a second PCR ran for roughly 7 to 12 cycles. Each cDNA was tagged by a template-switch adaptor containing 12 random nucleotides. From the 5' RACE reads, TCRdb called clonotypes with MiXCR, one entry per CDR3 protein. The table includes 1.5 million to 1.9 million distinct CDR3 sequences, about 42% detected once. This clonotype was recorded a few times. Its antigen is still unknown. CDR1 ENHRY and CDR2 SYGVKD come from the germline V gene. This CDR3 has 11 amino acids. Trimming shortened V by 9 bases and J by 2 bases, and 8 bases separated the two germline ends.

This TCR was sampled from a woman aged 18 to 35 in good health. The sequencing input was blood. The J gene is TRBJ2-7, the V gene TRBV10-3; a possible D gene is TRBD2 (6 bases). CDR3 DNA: TGTGCCATGGGACTTCCCTACGAGCAGTACTTC. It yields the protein CAMGLPYEQYF.